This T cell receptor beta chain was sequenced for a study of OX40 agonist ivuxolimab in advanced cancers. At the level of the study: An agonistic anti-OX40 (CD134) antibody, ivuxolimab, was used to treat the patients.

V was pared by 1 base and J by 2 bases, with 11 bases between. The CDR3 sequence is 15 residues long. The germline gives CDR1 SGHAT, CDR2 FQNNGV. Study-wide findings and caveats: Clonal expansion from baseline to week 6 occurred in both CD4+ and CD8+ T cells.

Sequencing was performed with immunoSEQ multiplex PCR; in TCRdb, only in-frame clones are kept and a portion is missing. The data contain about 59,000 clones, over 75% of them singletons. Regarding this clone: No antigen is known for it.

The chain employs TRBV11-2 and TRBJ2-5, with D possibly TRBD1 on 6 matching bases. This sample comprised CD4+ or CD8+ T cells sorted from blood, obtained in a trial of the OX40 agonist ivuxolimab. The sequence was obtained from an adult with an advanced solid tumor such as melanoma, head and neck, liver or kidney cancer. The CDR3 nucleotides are TGTGCCAGCAGCTTAGGCGGACAGAGGCAAGAGACCCAGTACTTC. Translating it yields CASSLGGQRQETQYF.